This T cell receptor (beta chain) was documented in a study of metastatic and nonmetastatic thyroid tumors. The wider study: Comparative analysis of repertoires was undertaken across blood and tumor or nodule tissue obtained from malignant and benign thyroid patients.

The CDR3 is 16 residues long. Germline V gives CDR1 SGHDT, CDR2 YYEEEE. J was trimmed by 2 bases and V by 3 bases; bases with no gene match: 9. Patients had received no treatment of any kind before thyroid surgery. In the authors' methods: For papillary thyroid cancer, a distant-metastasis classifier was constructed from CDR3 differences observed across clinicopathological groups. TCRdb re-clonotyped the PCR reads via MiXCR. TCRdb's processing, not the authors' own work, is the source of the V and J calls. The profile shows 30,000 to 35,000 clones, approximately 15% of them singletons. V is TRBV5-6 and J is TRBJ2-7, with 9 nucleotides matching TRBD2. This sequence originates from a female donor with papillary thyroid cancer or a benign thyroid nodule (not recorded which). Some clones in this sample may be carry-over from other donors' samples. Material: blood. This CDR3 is CASSSHLAGAAYEQYF. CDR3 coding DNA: TGTGCCAGCAGCTCCCATTTAGCGGGAGCGGCCTACGAGCAGTACTTC.